This T cell receptor (beta chain) was captured by sequencing in a study of T cells in Graves' hyperthyroidism and ophthalmopathy. Notes on the study in general: Researchers found most expanded thyroid clonotypes above 0.001 in blood as well.

CDR3 length: 11 amino acids. Trimming shortened V by 10 bases and J by 4 bases, and 9 bases separated the two germline ends. Germline V gene lookup returns CDR1 MDHEN and CDR2 SYDVKM. TCR beta CDR3 regions were amplified from RNA. During a first-round RT-PCR of the TCR CDR3, the HTBI primer set was used. TCRdb passed the multiplex PCR reads through MiXCR, listing each CDR3 protein once. In the table there are more than 300,000 distinct CDR3 sequences, roughly 14% of which are singletons. This clonotype was picked up many times. Its antigen is unidentified. This rearrangement joins TRBV28 to TRBJ2-3; D gene ambiguous. Sequenced input: blood. This receptor was identified in a woman aged 25 to 39 with Graves' ophthalmopathy. Here the CDR3 reads CATQGADTQYF. The DNA of the CDR3 is TGTGCCACCCAAGGCGCAGATACGCAGTATTTT.